This TCR beta chain was profiled in a study of T cell repertoires in cytomegalovirus infection. V shed 1 base and J shed 8 bases, with 7 bases lying between them. The CDR3 has 12 residues. This clonotype was detected only once. The antigen remains unidentified. TCRdb called the reads again in MiXCR, with one record for every CDR3 protein. The sample yields around 430,000 distinct CDR3 sequences, more than 40% seen once. The V gene is TRBV12-3 or TRBV12-4, the J gene TRBJ2-3; D ambiguous. The material sequenced was cultured PBMCs, taken from culture after CMV antigen stimulation. The TCR sequence derives from a human donor in good health (CMV status not recorded). Some clones in this sample may be carry-over from other donors' samples. Here the CDR3 DNA reads TGTGCCAGCAGTTTAGGGGCTGTTACGCAGTATTTT. Amino acids: CASSLGAVTQYF.